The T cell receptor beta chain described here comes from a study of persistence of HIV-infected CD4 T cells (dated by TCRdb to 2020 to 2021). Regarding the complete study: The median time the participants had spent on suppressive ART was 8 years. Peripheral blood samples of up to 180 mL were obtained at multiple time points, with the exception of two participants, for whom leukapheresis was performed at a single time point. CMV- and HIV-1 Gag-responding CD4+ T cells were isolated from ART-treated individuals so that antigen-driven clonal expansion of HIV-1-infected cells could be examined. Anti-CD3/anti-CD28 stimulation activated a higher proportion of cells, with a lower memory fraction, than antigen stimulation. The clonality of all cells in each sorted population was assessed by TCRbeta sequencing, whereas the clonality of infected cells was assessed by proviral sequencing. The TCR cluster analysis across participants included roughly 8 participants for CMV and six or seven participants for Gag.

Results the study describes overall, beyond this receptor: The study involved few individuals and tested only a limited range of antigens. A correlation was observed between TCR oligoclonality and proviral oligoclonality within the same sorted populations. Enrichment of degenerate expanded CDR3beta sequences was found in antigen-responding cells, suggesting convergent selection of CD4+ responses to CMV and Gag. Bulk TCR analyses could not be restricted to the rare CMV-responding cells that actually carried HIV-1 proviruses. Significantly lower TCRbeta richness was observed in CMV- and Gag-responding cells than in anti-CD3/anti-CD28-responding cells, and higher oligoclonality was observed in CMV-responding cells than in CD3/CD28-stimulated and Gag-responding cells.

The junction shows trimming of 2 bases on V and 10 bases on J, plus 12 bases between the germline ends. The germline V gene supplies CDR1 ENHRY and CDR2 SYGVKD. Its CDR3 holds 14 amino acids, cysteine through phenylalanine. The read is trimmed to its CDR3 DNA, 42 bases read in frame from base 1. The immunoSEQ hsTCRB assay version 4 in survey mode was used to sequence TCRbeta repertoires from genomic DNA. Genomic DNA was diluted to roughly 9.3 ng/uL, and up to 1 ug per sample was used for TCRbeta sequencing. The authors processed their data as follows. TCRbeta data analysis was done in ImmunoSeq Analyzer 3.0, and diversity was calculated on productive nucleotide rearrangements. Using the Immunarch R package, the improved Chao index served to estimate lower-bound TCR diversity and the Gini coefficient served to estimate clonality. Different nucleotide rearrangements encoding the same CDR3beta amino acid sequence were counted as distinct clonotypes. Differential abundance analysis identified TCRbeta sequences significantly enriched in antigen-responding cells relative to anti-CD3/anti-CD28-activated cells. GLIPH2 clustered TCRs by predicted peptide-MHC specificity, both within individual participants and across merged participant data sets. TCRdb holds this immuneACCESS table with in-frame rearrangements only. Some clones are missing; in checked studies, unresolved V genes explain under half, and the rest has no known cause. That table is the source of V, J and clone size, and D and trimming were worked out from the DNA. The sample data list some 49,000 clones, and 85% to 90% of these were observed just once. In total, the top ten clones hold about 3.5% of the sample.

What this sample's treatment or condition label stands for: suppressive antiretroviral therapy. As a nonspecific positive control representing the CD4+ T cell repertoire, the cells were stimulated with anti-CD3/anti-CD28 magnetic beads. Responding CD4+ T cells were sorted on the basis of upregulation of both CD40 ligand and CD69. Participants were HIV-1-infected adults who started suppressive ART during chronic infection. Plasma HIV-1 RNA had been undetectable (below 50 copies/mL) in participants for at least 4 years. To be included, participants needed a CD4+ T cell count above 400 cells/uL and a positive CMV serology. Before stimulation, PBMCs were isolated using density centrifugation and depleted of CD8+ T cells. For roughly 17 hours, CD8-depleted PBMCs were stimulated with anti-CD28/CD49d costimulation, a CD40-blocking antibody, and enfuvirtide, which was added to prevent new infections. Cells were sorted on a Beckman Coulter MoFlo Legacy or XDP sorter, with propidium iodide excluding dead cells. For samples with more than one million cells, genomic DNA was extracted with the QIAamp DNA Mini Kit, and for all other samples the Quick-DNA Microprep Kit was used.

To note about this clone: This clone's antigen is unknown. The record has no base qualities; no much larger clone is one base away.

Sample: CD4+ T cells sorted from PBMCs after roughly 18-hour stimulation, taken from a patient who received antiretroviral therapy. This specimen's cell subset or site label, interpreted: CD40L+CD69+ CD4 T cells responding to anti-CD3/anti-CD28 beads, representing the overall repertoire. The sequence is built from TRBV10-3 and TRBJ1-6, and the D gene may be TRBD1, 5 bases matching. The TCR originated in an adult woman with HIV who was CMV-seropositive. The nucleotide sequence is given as TGTGCCATCAGTGAGCGTCCCAACAGGTCACCCCTCCACTTT. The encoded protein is CAISERPNRSPLHF.